The clone carrying this TCR beta chain was seen at least ten times. The entry originates in a study of T-cell reconstitution after alpha-beta-depleted transplantation in children. V lost 2 bases to trimming and J lost 6 bases; unmatched junction nucleotides: 5. Germline loops: CDR1 SGHTA, CDR2 FQGNSA. This CDR3 is built from 14 residues. Molecular barcoding with unique molecular identifiers was used for the TCRbeta library. One entry per CDR3 protein, called by TCRdb with MiXCR from the PCR reads. Of some 240,000 distinct CDR3 sequences listed, more than 7.5% are singletons. The TCR sequence derives from a human donor who donated a stem cell graft to a child with SCID. The sample consisted of PBMCs from the stem cell graft donor, taken from the stem cell graft. The J gene is TRBJ1-2, the V gene TRBV7-2; 8 nucleotides align to TRBD1. The CDR3 coding sequence is TGTGCCAGCAGCTTACGGACAGGGCCCGATGGCTACACCTTC. Translated, it gives CASSLRTGPDGYTF. Based on the CDR3 plus reference TRBV7-2 and TRBJ1-2, the full variable domain is GAGVSQSPSNKVTEKGKDVELRCDPISGHTALYWYRQSLGQGLEFLIYFQGNSAPDKSGLPSDRFSAERTGGSVSTLTIQRTQQEDSAVYLCASSLRTGPDGYTFGSGTRLTVV.